The source of this T cell receptor beta chain is a study of T and B cells in COVID-19 patients. Across the whole study: Active-infection patients were older, median 67 years, than recovered patients, median about 36 years.

Each TRB amplification used roughly 220-550 ng of genomic DNA from blood. Multiplex PCR with BIOMED2 TRB-A/B primer pools amplified TRB rearrangements. TCRdb itself ran the multiplex PCR reads through MiXCR, one entry per CDR3 protein. The table lists 7,500 to 8,000 distinct CDR3 sequences, approximately 25% of them singletons. There are many counts of this clonotype. Its antigen is not known. The CDR3 spans 12 residues. V shed 3 bases and J shed 3 bases, with 2 bases lying between them. CDR1 is KGHDR and CDR2 is SFDVKD in the germline V gene. Study-wide results and caveats: CD4+, regulatory T cell, CD8+ and sorted SARS-CoV-2-responsive or tetramer+ T cells were not yet sequenced. Of 2,300 or so TCR clusters found only in the recovered cohort, a few dozen had low generation probability. Symptomatic-phase blood samples from mildly ill patients and early samples from severe cases were scarce.

Sample: blood. The chain uses TRBV24-1 and TRBJ2-4; D is uncertain. This clonotype was sampled from a human donor with active COVID-19. CDR3 bases: TGTGCCACCAGTGATGGCAAAAACATTCAGTACTTC. Amino acids: CATSDGKNIQYF.